The T cell receptor (beta chain) under discussion was sequenced for a study of T cell responses to AZD1222 COVID-19 vaccine. Study-level points and caveats: Mapped onto spike, vaccine-associated CD4 TCRs spanned it and were dominant at 160-218 and 743-854. White British people made up most donors, females outnumbered males, and clonal diversity was possibly underestimated. Reports say nearly half of spike-specific TCRs go after unmutated variant regions. There were repertoire samples only from the period after the peak T cell response.

The method was immunoSEQ multiplex PCR; TCRdb's version includes in-frame clones alone and lacks a portion of them. The sample carries 84,000 or so clones, 90% recorded once. With respect to this clone: The antigen is undetermined.

This CDR3 has 14 residues. V was pared by 4 bases and J by 8 bases, with 14 bases between. Germline assignment: CDR1 LGHDT and CDR2 YNNKEL (reference sequence). The chain combines TRBV3-1 (or the pseudogene TRBV3-2) with TRBJ1-4; D is perhaps TRBD1 (5 bases). This clonotype was sampled from an adult in good health. The sequenced sample was peripheral blood, obtained on day 0 of AZD1222 vaccination. In DNA form, the CDR3 reads TGTGCCAGCAGCCCTGGACAAATAGGGGAAAAACTGTTTTTT. This codes for CASSPGQIGEKLFF.